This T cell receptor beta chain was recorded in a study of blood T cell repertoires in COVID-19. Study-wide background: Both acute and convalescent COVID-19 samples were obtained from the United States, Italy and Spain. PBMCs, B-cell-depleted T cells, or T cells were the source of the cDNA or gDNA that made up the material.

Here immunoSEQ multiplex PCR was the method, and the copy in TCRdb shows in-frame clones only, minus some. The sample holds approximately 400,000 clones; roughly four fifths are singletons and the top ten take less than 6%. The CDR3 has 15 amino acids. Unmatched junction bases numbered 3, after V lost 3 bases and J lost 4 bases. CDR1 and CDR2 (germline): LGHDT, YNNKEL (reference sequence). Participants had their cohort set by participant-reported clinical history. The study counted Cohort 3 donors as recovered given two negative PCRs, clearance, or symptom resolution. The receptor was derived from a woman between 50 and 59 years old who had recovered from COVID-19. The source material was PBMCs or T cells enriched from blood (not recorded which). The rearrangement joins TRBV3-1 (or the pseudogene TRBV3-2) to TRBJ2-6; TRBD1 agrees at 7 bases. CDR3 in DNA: TGTGCCAGCAGCCATAAGGGGGCGGGGGCCAACGTCCTGACTTTC. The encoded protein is CASSHKGAGANVLTF.